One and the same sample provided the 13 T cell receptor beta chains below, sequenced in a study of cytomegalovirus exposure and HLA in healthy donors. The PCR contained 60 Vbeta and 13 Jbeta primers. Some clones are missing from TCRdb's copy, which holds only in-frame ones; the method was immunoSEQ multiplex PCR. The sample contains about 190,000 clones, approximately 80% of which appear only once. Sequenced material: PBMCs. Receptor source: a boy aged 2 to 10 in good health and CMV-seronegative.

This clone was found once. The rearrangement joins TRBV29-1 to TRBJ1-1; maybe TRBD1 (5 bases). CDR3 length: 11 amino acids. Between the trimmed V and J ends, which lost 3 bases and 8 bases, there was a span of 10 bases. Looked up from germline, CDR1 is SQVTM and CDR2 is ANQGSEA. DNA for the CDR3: TGCAGCGTTGACCGGGGGTTCGAAGCTTTCTTT. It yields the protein CSVDRGFEAFF.

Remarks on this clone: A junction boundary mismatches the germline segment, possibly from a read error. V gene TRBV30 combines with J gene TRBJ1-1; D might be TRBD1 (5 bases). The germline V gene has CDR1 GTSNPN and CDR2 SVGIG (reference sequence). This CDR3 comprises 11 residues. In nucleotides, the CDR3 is TGTGCCTGGGGGGCGCAGTCCGTTAGAGACTTT. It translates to CAWGAQSVRDF.

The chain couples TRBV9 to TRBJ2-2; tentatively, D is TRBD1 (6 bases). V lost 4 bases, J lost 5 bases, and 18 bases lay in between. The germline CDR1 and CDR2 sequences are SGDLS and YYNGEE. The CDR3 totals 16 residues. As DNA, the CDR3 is TGTGCCAGCAGCCCAGGGGAAGGCAGGTCTACCGGGGAGCTGTTTTTT. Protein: CASSPGEGRSTGELFF.

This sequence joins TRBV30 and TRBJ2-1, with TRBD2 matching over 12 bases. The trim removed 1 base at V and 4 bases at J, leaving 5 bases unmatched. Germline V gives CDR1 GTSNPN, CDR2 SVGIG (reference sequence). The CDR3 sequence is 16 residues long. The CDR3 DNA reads TGTGCCTGGAGTGCGAGACTAGCGGGAGTGTACAATGAGCAGTTCTTC. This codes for CAWSARLAGVYNEQFF.

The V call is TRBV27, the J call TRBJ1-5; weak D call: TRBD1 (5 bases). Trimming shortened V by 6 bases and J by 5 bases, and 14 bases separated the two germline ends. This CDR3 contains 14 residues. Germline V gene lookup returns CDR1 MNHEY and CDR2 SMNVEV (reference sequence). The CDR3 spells CASRTAGGYQPQHF. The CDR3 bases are TGTGCCAGCAGGACCGCCGGGGGATATCAGCCCCAGCATTTT.

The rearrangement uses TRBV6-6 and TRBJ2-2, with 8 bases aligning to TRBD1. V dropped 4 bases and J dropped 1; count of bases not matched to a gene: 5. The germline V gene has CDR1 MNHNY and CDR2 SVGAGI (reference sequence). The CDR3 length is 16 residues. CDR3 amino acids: CASSFDGTGNTGELFF. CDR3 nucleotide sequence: TGTGCCAGCAGTTTCGACGGGACAGGGAACACCGGGGAGCTGTTTTTT.

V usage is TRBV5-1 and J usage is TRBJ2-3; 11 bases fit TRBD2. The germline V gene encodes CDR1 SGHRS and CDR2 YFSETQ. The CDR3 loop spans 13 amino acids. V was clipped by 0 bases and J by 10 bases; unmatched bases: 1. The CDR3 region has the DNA TGCGCCAGCAGCTTGGGACTAGCGGGGCCGCAGTATTTT. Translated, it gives CASSLGLAGPQYF.

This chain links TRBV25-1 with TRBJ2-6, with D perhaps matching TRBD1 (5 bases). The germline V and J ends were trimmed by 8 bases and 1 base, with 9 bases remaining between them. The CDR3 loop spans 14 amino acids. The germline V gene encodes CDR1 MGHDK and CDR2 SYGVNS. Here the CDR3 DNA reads TGTGCCAGCGGCTCAGGGTCTGGGGCCAACGTCCTGACTTTC. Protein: CASGSGSGANVLTF.

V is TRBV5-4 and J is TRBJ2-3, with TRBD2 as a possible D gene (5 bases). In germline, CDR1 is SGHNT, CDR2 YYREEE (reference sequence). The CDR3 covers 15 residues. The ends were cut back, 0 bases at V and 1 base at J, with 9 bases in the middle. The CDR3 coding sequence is TGTGCCAGCAGCTTGGAAGGGAGTGGCACAGATACGCAGTATTTT. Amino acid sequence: CASSLEGSGTDTQYF.

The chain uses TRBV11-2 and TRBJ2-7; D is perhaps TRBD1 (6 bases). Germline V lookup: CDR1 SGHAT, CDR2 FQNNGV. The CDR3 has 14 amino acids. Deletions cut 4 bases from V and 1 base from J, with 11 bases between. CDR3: CASSSVQGSYEQYV. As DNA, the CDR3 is TGTGCCAGCAGCTCGGTACAGGGTTCCTACGAGCAGTACGTC.

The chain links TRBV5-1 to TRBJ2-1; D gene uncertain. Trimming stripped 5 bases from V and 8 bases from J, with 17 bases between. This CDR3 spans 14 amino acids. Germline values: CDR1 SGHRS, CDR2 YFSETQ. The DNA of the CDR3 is TGCGCCAGCAGAACGCGGCTAGATCTGCATGAGCAGTTCTTC. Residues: CASRTRLDLHEQFF.

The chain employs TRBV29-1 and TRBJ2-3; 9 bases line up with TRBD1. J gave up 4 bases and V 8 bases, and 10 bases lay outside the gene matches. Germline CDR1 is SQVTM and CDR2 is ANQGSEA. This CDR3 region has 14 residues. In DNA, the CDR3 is TGCAGCCTCATGTGGACAGGGGTGGCAGATACGCAGTATTTT. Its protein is CSLMWTGVADTQYF.

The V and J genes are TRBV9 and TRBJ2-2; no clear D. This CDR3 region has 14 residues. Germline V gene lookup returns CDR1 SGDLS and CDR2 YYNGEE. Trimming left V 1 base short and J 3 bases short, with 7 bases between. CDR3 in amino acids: CASSVRGYTGELFF. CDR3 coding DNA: TGTGCCAGCAGCGTAAGAGGATACACCGGGGAGCTGTTTTTT.